This TCR beta chain was retrieved from a study of T cell repertoires in cytomegalovirus infection. The wider study: It was recently identified HLA-C-restricted and well-studied HLA-B-restricted CMV epitopes that the study used. Public signatures in TCR beta pointed to CMV infection and matching HLA type. Regarding the study as a whole: What dominated the ex vivo response were HLA-C-restricted CMV-specific TCR beta clonotypes.

MiXCR, applied by TCRdb to the reads, yields one record per CDR3 protein. The sample has 40,000 to 55,000 distinct CDR3 sequences, 21% seen once. CDR3 length: 14 amino acids. Germline trimming cut 5 bases from V and 6 bases from J; bases unmatched to any gene: 9. Of note for this clonotype: Its antigen is not identified.

Sequenced here: CD8+ T cells from cultured PBMCs, sampled from culture after CMV antigen stimulation. The origin of this receptor is a human donor in good health (CMV status not recorded). Some clones in this sample may be carry-over from other donors' samples. This chain connects TRBV12-3 or TRBV12-4 to TRBJ1-1, with 7 bases matching TRBD1. Here the CDR3 reads CASSPGGGNPEAFF. DNA for the CDR3: TGTGCCAGCAGTCCCGGAGGGGGCAACCCTGAAGCTTTCTTT.